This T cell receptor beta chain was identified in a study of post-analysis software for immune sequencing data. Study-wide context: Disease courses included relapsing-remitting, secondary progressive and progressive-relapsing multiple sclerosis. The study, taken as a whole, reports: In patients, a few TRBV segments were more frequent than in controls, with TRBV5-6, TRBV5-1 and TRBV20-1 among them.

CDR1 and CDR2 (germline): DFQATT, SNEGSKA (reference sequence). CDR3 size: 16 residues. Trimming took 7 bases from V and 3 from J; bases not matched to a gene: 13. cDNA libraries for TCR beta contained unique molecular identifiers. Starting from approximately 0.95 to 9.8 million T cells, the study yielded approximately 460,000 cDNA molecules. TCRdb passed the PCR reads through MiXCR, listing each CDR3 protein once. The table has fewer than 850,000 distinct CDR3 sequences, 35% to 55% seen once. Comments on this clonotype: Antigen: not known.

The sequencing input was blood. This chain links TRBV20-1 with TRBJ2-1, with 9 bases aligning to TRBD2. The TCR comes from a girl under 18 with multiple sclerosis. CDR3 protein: CSVMIQSGGYYNEQFF. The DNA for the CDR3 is TGCAGTGTCATGATCCAAAGCGGGGGGTACTACAATGAGCAGTTCTTC.